What follows are 5 T cell receptor beta chains derived from one specimen sequenced in a study of CD8 T cells in ankylosing spondylitis. Notes on the study in general: Among TCR beta sequences, a motif of under ten highly homologous variants appeared characteristic of ankylosing spondylitis blood.

TCRdb re-called the 5' RACE reads through MiXCR, storing one row per CDR3 protein. The table shows about 500,000 distinct CDR3 sequences, with roughly 5.3% occurring only once. No cognate antigen is known for these TCRs. Source material: blood, either unsorted or a sorted T cell fraction (not recorded which). The receptors were gathered from a male donor with ankylosing spondylitis.

The rearrangement links TRBV6-5 to TRBJ2-7; D remains unclear. Trimming stripped 2 bases from V and 7 bases from J, with 9 bases between. This CDR3 contains 12 residues. Per the germline V gene, CDR1 is MNHEY and CDR2 is SVGAGI. The DNA for the CDR3 is TGTGCCAGCAGTTACCCCGGTCGGGAGCAGTACTTC. Protein sequence: CASSYPGREQYF.

This clonotype was observed at least ten times. V gene TRBV7-2 combines with J gene TRBJ2-2; D is tentatively TRBD1 or TRBD2 (5 bases each). The length of the CDR3 is 16 residues. Germline V gene sequence: CDR1 SGHTA, CDR2 FQGNSA. The V end was cut by 1 base, the J end by 4 bases, with 13 bases between. In DNA form, the CDR3 reads TGTGCCAGCAGCTTAGAGACAGCGGCATTCACCGGGGAGCTGTTTTTT. Protein: CASSLETAAFTGELFF.

This clonotype was recorded many times. The V gene is TRBV5-1, the J gene TRBJ1-3; tentative D call: TRBD1 (6 bases). Germline values: CDR1 SGHRS, CDR2 YFSETQ. The CDR3 sequence is 16 residues long. V was pared by 5 bases and J by 0 bases, with 15 bases between. The CDR3 sequence: CASSQQGTRSGNTIYF. Written as DNA, the CDR3 is TGCGCCAGCAGTCAACAGGGAACGCGCTCTGGAAACACCATATATTTT.

The sample holds many counts of this clonotype. This chain joins TRBV5-1 and TRBJ2-7; D call uncertain. CDR1 is SGHRS and CDR2 is YFSETQ in the germline V gene. CDR3 length equals 13 residues. V was cut by 7 bases and J by 6 bases, with 17 bases left in between. In nucleotides, the CDR3 is TGCGCCAGCGGCGAGTCTATTTCCGGCGAGCAGTACTTC. As protein: CASGESISGEQYF.

This clonotype was recorded many times. At one of its ends the junction is not consistent with the germline gene, which may arise from a read error. This rearrangement joins TRBV6-2 or TRBV6-3 to TRBJ1-2; D ambiguous. Germline values: CDR1 MNHEY, CDR2 SVGEGT. The CDR3 totals 12 residues. The CDR3 DNA reads TGTGCCAGCAGTTACCGATCGGGGTACCGCCGCTTC. Protein product: CASSYRSGYRRF.